This entry lists 20 T cell receptor beta chains sequenced from one sample in a study of blood T cells in healthy people across ages. PCR was performed a second time for roughly 7 to 12 cycles using a sample-barcoded 5' primer and a J-beta primer mix. Each CDR3 protein is one row after TCRdb ran MiXCR on the 5' RACE reads. The data contain 800,000 to 950,000 distinct CDR3 sequences, approximately 32% of them seen just once; the ten biggest clones take up 10%. These same data were also listed under a study on T cells of mothers and their children.

What was sequenced was blood. These receptors were collected from a woman aged 40-49 years in good health.

The table lists this clonotype with a few counts. This chain joins TRBV18 and TRBJ1-4; D not resolved. Trimming removed 2 bases at V and 8 bases at J, with 6 bases between. The CDR3 totals 12 residues. Germline values: CDR1 KGHSH, CDR2 LQKENI. The CDR3 nucleotides are TGTGCCAGCTCACCAAGTTGGGAAAAACTGTTTTTT. Translated, it gives CASSPSWEKLFF.

This chain joins TRBV5-1 and TRBJ2-5; 9 bases map to TRBD1. The end of the DNA is better explained by TRBJ2-4, so the J call may be wrong. The V gene's germline CDR1 is SGHRS and CDR2 YFSETQ. CDR3 length: 15 amino acids. This chain's CDR3 is CASSLAGTGNSIQYF. The DNA for the CDR3 is TGCGCCAGCAGCTTGGCCGGGACAGGGAATAGCATTCAGTACTTC.

The CDR3 bases are TGTGCCTGGAACCCAGGGTCCAAGGATACGCAGTATTTT. Translation gives CAWNPGSKDTQYF. V gene TRBV30 combines with J gene TRBJ2-3, with D tentatively TRBD1 (5 bases). The CDR3 sequence is 13 residues long. V was trimmed by 4 bases and J by 6 bases, leaving 14 bases between them. Germline values: CDR1 GTSNPN, CDR2 SVGIG (reference sequence). Drawing the rest from reference TRBV30 and TRBJ2-3, the complete variable domain is SQTIHQWPATLVQPVGSPLSLECTVEGTSNPNLYWYRQAAGRGLQLLFYSVGIGQISSEVPQNLSASRPQDRQFILSSKKLLLSDSGFYLCAWNPGSKDTQYFGPGTRLTVL.

The chain carries TRBV5-1 and TRBJ2-4; TRBD1 agrees at 10 bases. Germline trimming cut 5 bases from V and 3 bases from J; bases unmatched to any gene: 8. The CDR3 runs to 16 residues. Germline V CDR1 and CDR2: SGHRS, YFSETQ. The CDR3 coding sequence is TGCGCCAGCAGACGAGGGACAGGGGACGGCAAAAACATTCAGTACTTC. Translating it yields CASRRGTGDGKNIQYF.

The chain uses TRBV29-1 and TRBJ2-7; weak D call: TRBD2 (6 bases). Germline loops: CDR1 SQVTM, CDR2 ANQGSEA. The length of the CDR3 is 14 residues. Trimming left V 6 bases short and J 1 base short, with 16 bases between. CDR3 sequence reads: CSVAGGLASYEQYF. The CDR3, as DNA: TGCAGCGTCGCCGGGGGACTGGCTTCCTACGAGCAGTACTTC.

The V gene is TRBV2, the J gene TRBJ1-1; the D is unclear. V lost 1 base to trimming and J lost 4 bases, with 10 bases between them. The CDR3 is 14 amino acids. Germline V gene data show CDR1 as SNHLY and CDR2 as FYNNEI. The CDR3 spells CASSEGVYGTEAFF. The CDR3 DNA is TGTGCCAGCAGTGAAGGGGTCTACGGCACTGAAGCTTTCTTT.

This clonotype appeared a few times. The chain has TRBV6-6 and TRBJ2-7; D might be TRBD1 (5 bases). This CDR3 is 13 amino acids long. V shed 8 bases and J shed 2 bases, with 13 bases lying between them. CDR1 is MNHNY, CDR2 SVGAGI, per germline (reference sequence). CDR3 nucleotide sequence: TGTGCCAGCGCCAGGGCAGGGACCTACGAGCAGTACTTC. Translated: CASARAGTYEQYF.

This clonotype has more than one count but fewer than ten. The chain couples TRBV5-1 to TRBJ2-1; D is possibly TRBD1 or TRBD2 (5 bases each). CDR1 is SGHRS and CDR2 is YFSETQ in the germline V gene. Trimming took off 7 bases at V and 4 bases at J, with 18 bases between the two ends. The CDR3 contains 15 residues. CDR3 nucleotide sequence: TGCGCCAGCGGCAGCACCCCCGGGACGTACAATGAGCAGTTCTTC. The encoded protein is CASGSTPGTYNEQFF.

The sample holds many counts of this clonotype. A read error may be the cause here, since a much bigger clone is one base away. This sequence joins TRBV20-1 and TRBJ2-4; a weak D match, TRBD2 (6 bases). CDR3 length: 13 amino acids. Germline values: CDR1 DFQATT, CDR2 SNEGSKA (reference sequence). V was trimmed by 0 bases and J by 15 bases, leaving 18 bases between them. The CDR3 spells CSAREIRRDALYF. In DNA form, the CDR3 reads TGCAGTGCTAGAGAGATCCGGAGGGACGCCCTGTACTTC.

The gene calls are TRBV4-2 and TRBJ1-1, with D hard to call. The CDR3 is 13 amino acids. V lost 3 bases, J lost 6 bases, and 11 bases lay in between. In germline, CDR1 is LGHNA, CDR2 YNFKEQ. The CDR3 DNA reads TGTGCCAGCAGCCATGGGTGGAATCCTGAAGCTTTCTTT. Its translation: CASSHGWNPEAFF.

For this clonotype: This may stem from a read error, because a much larger clone lies one nucleotide away. The chain links TRBV5-1 to TRBJ2-1, with unresolved D. The CDR3 contains 14 residues. CDR1 SGHRS and CDR2 YFSETQ come from the germline V gene. In nucleotides, the CDR3 is TGCGCCAGCAACTTGGGCAGGCCCGACAATGAGCAGTTCTTC. Its protein product is CASNLGRPDNEQFF.

The V and J genes are TRBV5-1 and TRBJ1-2, with 8 positions matching TRBD1. The germline V gene has CDR1 SGHRS and CDR2 YFSETQ. Trimming at V came to 1 base and at J to 11 bases, leaving 4 bases not matched to a gene. CDR3 length equals 12 residues. CDR3 bases: TGCGCCAGCAGCTTGACCAGACAGGGGTACACCTTC. This codes for CASSLTRQGYTF.

This clonotype was recorded many times. The chain combines TRBV7-3 with TRBJ2-3; 8 bases map to TRBD1. The CDR3 contains 14 residues. Germline CDR1 is SGHTA and CDR2 is FQGTGA. V lost 5 bases and J lost 4; bases outside the gene matches: 5. The CDR3 DNA reads TGTGCCAGCAGCCAAGGACAGGGATCAGATACGCAGTATTTT. Residues: CASSQGQGSDTQYF.

The sample holds many counts of this clonotype. J is TRBJ2-3 and V is TRBV5-5, with 7 bases identical to TRBD2. The CDR3 spans 14 residues. The V and J ends lost 4 bases and 2 bases, in that order; junction bases with no gene match: 4. The germline V gene has CDR1 SGHKS and CDR2 YYEKEE (reference sequence). The CDR3: CASSLLADTDTQYF. The CDR3 DNA reads as TGTGCCAGCAGCCTCCTAGCGGACACAGATACGCAGTATTTT.

The V call is TRBV7-6, the J call TRBJ1-4; D gene uncertain. This CDR3 is built from 16 residues. Germline V lookup: CDR1 SGHVS, CDR2 FNYEAQ. With 5 bases removed from V and 0 bases from J, the gap between germline ends came to 13 bases. CDR3 bases: TGTGCCAGCAGCCCCGAAGTAGTTGCAACTAATGAAAAACTGTTTTTT. Amino acid sequence: CASSPEVVATNEKLFF.

This clonotype was seen a handful of times. V is TRBV20-1 and J is TRBJ1-1; TRBD1 might be the D (6 bases). The length of the CDR3 is 13 residues. From germline, CDR1 is DFQATT and CDR2 SNEGSKA (reference sequence). V was shortened by 2 bases and J by 8 bases, with 15 bases between the two germline ends. The CDR3 region is CSARLGGAREAFF. The CDR3, as DNA: TGCAGTGCTAGACTCGGGGGGGCCAGGGAAGCTTTCTTT.

In its sample, this clonotype was seen a few times. The chain carries TRBV6-1 and TRBJ1-2; D remains ambiguous. Germline CDR1 reads MNHNS; CDR2 reads SASEGT. The CDR3 covers 13 residues. Trimming stripped 1 base from V and 3 bases from J, with 6 bases between. The CDR3 nucleotides read TGTGCCAGCAGTGAAGGACATTACTATGGCTACACCTTC. Translated, it gives CASSEGHYYGYTF.

This clonotype was seen at least ten times. The gene calls are TRBV5-1 and TRBJ2-5, with 11 bases identical to TRBD2. Germline V gene data show CDR1 as SGHRS and CDR2 as YFSETQ. This CDR3 is built from 16 residues. The V and J ends lost 0 bases and 5 bases, in that order; junction bases with no gene match: 6. The CDR3 DNA reads as TGCGCCAGCAGCTTGGGAGTGACTAGCGGGGCGGAGACCCAGTACTTC. Translation gives CASSLGVTSGAETQYF.

This clonotype was counted only a few times. This rearrangement joins TRBV10-3 to TRBJ2-4, with 8 bases fitting TRBD2. The J call is in doubt because the DNA end fits TRBJ2-7 better. The CDR3 is 16 amino acids. From germline, CDR1 is ENHRY and CDR2 SYGVKD. The CDR3 nucleotides read TGTGCCATCGGTCCGAGCCAAGCGGGGGAGAAAGGCGAGCAGTACTTC. Its translation is CAIGPSQAGEKGEQYF.

The genes are TRBV6-5 and TRBJ2-7, with a possible D match to TRBD2 (7 bases). CDR1 and CDR2 (germline): MNHEY, SVGAGI. This CDR3 region has 15 residues. Between the trimmed V and J ends, which lost 2 bases and 3 bases, there was a span of 14 bases. The CDR3 DNA is TGTGCCAGCAGTTACAGGTGGGGGGGCAACTACGAGCAGTACTTC. Translating gives CASSYRWGGNYEQYF.